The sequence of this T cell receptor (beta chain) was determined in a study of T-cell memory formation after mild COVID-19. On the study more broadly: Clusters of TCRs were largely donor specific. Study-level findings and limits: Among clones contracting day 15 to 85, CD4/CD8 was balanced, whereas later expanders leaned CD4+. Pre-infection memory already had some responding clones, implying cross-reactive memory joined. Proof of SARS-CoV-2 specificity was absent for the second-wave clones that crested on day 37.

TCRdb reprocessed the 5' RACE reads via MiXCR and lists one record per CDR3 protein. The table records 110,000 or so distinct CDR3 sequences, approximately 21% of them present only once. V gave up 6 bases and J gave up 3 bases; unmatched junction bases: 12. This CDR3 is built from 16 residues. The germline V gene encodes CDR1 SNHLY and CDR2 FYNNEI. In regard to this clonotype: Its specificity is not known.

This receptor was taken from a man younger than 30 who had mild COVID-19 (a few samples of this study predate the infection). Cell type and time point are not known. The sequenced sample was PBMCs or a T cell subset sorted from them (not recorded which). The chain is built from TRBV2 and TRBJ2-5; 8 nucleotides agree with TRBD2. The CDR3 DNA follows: TGTGCCAGCAGAACAGCGGGGGAAGTTTACGAAGAGACCCAGTACTTC. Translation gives CASRTAGEVYEETQYF.